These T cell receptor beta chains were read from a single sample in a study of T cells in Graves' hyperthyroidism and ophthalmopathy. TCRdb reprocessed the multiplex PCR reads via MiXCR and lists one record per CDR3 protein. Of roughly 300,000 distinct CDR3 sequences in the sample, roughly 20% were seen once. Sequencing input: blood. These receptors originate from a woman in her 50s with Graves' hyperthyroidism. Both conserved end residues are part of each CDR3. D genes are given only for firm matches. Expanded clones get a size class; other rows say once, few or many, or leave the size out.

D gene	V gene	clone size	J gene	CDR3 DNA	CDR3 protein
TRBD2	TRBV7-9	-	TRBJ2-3	TGTGCCTCCGGGGGCGGGAGGACGGATACGCAGTATTTT	CASGGGRTDTQYF
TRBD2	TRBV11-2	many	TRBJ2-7	TGTGCCAGCAGCTCCTGGACTAGCGAGGGCTACGAGCAGTACTTC	CASSSWTSEGYEQYF
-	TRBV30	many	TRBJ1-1	TGTGCCTGGGACAGGAGTAACACTGAAGCTTTCTTT	CAWDRSNTEAFF
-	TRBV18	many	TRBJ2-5	TGTGCCAGCTCACGAGGGGAGCAAGAGACCCAGTACTTC	CASSRGEQETQYF
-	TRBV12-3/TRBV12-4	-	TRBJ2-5	TGTGCCAGCAGTAGTACACCGGAGACCCAGTACTTC	CASSSTPETQYF
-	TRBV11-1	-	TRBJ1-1	TGTGCCAGCAGCCCACTACCTAGACGTCGAGCTTTCTTT	CASSPLPRRRAFF
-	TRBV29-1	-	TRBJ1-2	TGCAGCGTCGCAAACTGGGGGCGGGGATCGAACTATGGCTACACCTTC	CSVANWGRGSNYGYTF
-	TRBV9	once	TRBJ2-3	TGTGCCAGCAGCGGGACTAAGGAGGATACGCAGTATTTT	CASSGTKEDTQYF
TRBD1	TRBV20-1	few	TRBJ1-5	TGCAGTGCTAACCCCTTGGGACAGGGAGAAAATCAGCCCCAGCATTTT	CSANPLGQGENQPQHF
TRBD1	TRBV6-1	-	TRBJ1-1	TGTGCCAGCAGTTTTGGGACAGGGGACGAAGCTTTCTTT	CASSFGTGDEAFF
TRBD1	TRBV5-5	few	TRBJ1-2	TGTGCCAGCAGCTTGACCGGGACAGGATCCAACTATGGCTACACCTTC	CASSLTGTGSNYGYTF
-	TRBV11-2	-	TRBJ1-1	TGTGCCAGCAGCTTAGTAGAGGTCAGGGGCACTGAAGCTTTCTTT	CASSLVEVRGTEAFF
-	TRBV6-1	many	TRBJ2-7	TGTGCCAGCCGGGCGTCTTACGAGCAGTACTTC	CASRASYEQYF
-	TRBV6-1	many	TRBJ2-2	TGTGCCAGCAGTTTACGGGACTTTCTCACCGGGGAGCTGTTTTTT	CASSLRDFLTGELFF
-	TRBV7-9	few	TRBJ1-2	TGTGCCAGCAGCGATTCCGGGCCTGGGGCCTATGGCTACACCTTC	CASSDSGPGAYGYTF
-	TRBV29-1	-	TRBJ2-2	TGCAGCGTTGAGGCAGGGAACACCGGGGAGCTGTTTTTT	CSVEAGNTGELFF
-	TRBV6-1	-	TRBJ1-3	TGTGCCAGCAGAGAGGGAGGCTCTGGAAACACCATATATTTT	CASREGGSGNTIYF